A single sample gave rise to the 24 T cell receptor beta chains below, sequenced in a study of kidney transplant recipient with SARS-CoV-2 infection. TCRdb passed the reads through MiXCR, listing each CDR3 protein once. Found here are approximately 240,000 distinct CDR3 sequences, more than 25% of them singletons; the top ten hold around 7.8%. The source material was a blood sample, sampled at baseline and between days 110 and 120 from a kidney transplant recipient. The receptors shown here come from a young adult male patient who had COVID-19 and was a kidney transplant recipient. Some T cells may trace back to the graft donor.

The chain joins TRBV20-1 to TRBJ1-2; D ambiguous. Germline V gives CDR1 DFQATT, CDR2 SNEGSKA (reference sequence). V lost 4 bases, J lost 4 bases, and 22 bases lay in between. The CDR3 is 16 residues long. Here the CDR3 reads CSANVLLFRKTYGYTF. DNA of the CDR3: TGCAGTGCTAATGTGTTGCTGTTTCGAAAGACCTATGGCTACACCTTC.

In this sample, this clonotype turned up many times. V and J are TRBV27 and TRBJ2-1; D is possibly TRBD2 (5 bases). The germline gives CDR1 MNHEY, CDR2 SMNVEV (reference sequence). Trimming pared 2 bases from V and 9 bases from J, leaving 11 bases between. The CDR3 sequence is 13 residues long. The CDR3 DNA follows: TGTGCCAGCAGTTTAAACCGGGGAATTGAGCAGTTCTTC. It specifies CASSLNRGIEQFF.

The sample holds a few counts of this clonotype. The CDR3 sequence is CASRPLAGAETQYF. The DNA for the CDR3 is TGTGCCAGTCGCCCTCTAGCGGGAGCGGAGACCCAGTACTTC. The J gene is TRBJ2-5, the V gene TRBV19; 10 bases are a match to TRBD2. V was pared by 8 bases and J by 5 bases, with 8 bases of the junction left unmatched. Germline assignment: CDR1 LNHDA and CDR2 SQIVND (reference sequence). This CDR3 is 14 amino acids long.

There are many counts of this clonotype. V and J are TRBV5-3 and TRBJ1-2; D is uncertain. TRBV5-3 belongs to the ORF category, with a function that is uncertain. Trimming stripped 7 bases from V and 4 bases from J, with 23 bases between. This CDR3 is built from 16 residues. Here the CDR3 reads CARAIQVVRKTYGYTF. In nucleotides, the CDR3 is TGTGCCAGAGCCATTCAAGTGGTGAGAAAGACCTATGGCTACACCTTC.

This clonotype was picked up many times. This chain links TRBV5-1 with TRBJ1-6; D gene ambiguous. CDR1 is SGHRS and CDR2 is YFSETQ in the germline V gene. The CDR3 is 18 amino acids. Trimming took 0 bases from V and 7 from J, leaving 20 bases between them. The CDR3 bases are TGCGCCAGCAGCTTGGATCTATCGTCGGGCGGTTCCAATTCACCCCTCCACTTT. Translation gives CASSLDLSSGGSNSPLHF.

This clonotype was picked up many times. The chain recombines TRBV18 with TRBJ2-5; no clear D. Per the germline V gene, CDR1 is KGHSH and CDR2 is LQKENI. V shed 0 bases and J shed 8 bases, with 13 bases lying between them. The CDR3 is 14 residues long. In DNA form, the CDR3 reads TGTGCCAGCTCACCACCCACAGAATTAACTACCCAGTACTTC. Protein: CASSPPTELTTQYF.

The genes are TRBV2 and TRBJ1-1; tentative D call: TRBD1 (5 bases). Germline CDR1 is SNHLY and CDR2 is FYNNEI. Trimming shortened V by 8 bases and J by 1 base, and 14 bases separated the two germline ends. This CDR3 region has 14 residues. CDR3 DNA sequence: TGTGCCAGCGGGGGGTATGACAAGAACACTGAAGCTTTCTTT. As protein: CASGGYDKNTEAFF.

This clonotype has ten or more counts. V usage is TRBV5-8 and J usage is TRBJ2-6, with D unclear. The CDR3 loop spans 17 amino acids. From germline, CDR1 is SGHTS and CDR2 YDEGEE. V was cut by 7 bases and J by 17 bases, with 34 bases left in between. CDR3 DNA sequence: TGTGCCAGCGCGCGTAATCATCCACACAAAGTCGGGCCAACGTTGACTTTC. Its translation: CASARNHPHKVGPTLTF. Full variable domain (missing parts from reference TRBV5-8 and TRBJ2-6): EAGVTQSPTHLIKTRGQQATLRCSPISGHTSVYWYQQALGLGLQFLLWYDEGEERNRGNFPPRFSGRQFPNYSSELNVNALELEDSALYLCASARNHPHKVGPTLTFGAGSRLTVL.

This clonotype was counted at least ten times. The chain employs TRBV3-1 and TRBJ1-1; D remains unclear. V was cut by 5 bases and J by 4 bases, with 23 bases left in between. The CDR3 covers 17 residues. Looked up from germline, CDR1 is LGHDT and CDR2 is YNNKEL (reference sequence). The CDR3 sequence is CASSAGFPISIRTEAFF. The DNA for the CDR3 is TGTGCCAGCAGCGCGGGTTTTCCCATTTCAATTCGCACTGAAGCTTTCTTT.

This clonotype was found a few times. The CDR3 loop is CASSYTLPGTGGVAGNYEQYF. The DNA of the CDR3 is TGTGCCAGCAGTTACACGCTCCCCGGGACGGGCGGGGTAGCGGGGAACTACGAGCAGTACTTC. V usage is TRBV6-5 and J usage is TRBJ2-7; 8 nucleotides match TRBD2. Looked up from germline, CDR1 is MNHEY and CDR2 is SVGAGI. The CDR3 sequence is 21 residues long. J was trimmed by 3 bases and V by 2 bases; bases with no gene match: 24.

This clonotype was detected ten times or more. The genes are TRBV11-3 and TRBJ1-2; D remains unclear. CDR3 length: 17 residues. Trimming stripped 5 bases from V and 4 bases from J, with 23 bases between. The V gene's germline CDR1 is SGHNT and CDR2 YENEEA. This CDR3 is CASSKRHDLGKTYGYTF. In DNA, the CDR3 is TGTGCCAGCAGCAAACGACACGATCTCGGAAAGACCTATGGCTACACCTTC.

In its sample, this clonotype was seen many times. The gene calls are TRBV23-1 and TRBJ1-5; D is unresolved. TRBV23-1 is an ORF; its function is uncertain. The CDR3 contains 14 residues. Between the trimmed V and J ends, which lost 4 bases and 2 bases, there was a span of 9 bases. In DNA, the CDR3 is TGCGCCAGCAGTCTCCCGAGGCGCAATCAGCCCCAGCATTTT. This sequence encodes CASSLPRRNQPQHF.

This clonotype was seen ten or more times. The chain uses TRBV15 and TRBJ1-4; 10 positions match TRBD1. Germline-derived CDR1 and CDR2 are LNHNV and YYDKDF (reference sequence). V was clipped by 1 base and J by 6 bases; unmatched bases: 5. There are 16 residues in the CDR3. The CDR3 nucleotides read TGTGCCACCAGCAGAGCCTACGGGACAGGGGATGAAAAACTGTTTTTT. Its protein is CATSRAYGTGDEKLFF. Based on the CDR3 plus reference TRBV15 and TRBJ1-4, the full variable domain is DAMVIQNPRYQVTQFGKPVTLSCSQTLNHNVMYWYQQKSSQAPKLLFHYYDKDFNNEADTPDNFQSRRPNTSFCFLDIRSPGLGDTAMYLCATSRAYGTGDEKLFFGSGTQLSVL.

The rearrangement links TRBV28 to TRBJ2-1, with 10 bases aligning to TRBD2. Germline loops: CDR1 MDHEN, CDR2 SYDVKM. The CDR3 sequence is 15 residues long. V lost 7 bases and J lost 7; bases outside the gene matches: 10. The DNA for the CDR3 is TGTGCCAGCAACCCTCTAGCGGGAGTTTTAAATGAGCAGTTCTTC. Translation: CASNPLAGVLNEQFF.

In the case of this clonotype: This may be a read error, as it is one base from a much larger clone. The chain is built from TRBV7-6 and TRBJ2-7, with D unresolved. V gave up 5 bases and J gave up 0 bases, with 8 bases separating them. Germline V lookup: CDR1 SGHVS, CDR2 FNYEAQ. The length of the CDR3 is 13 residues. CDR3 sequence reads: CASSPSYSYEQYF. In DNA, the CDR3 is TGTGCCAGCAGCCCTAGTTACTCCTACGAGCAGTACTTC.

This clonotype came up many times. The chain links TRBV15 to TRBJ1-2, with unresolved D. Trimming removed 4 bases at V and 4 bases at J, with 22 bases between. This CDR3 spans 17 amino acids. CDR1 is LNHNV and CDR2 is YYDKDF in the germline V gene (reference sequence). Here the CDR3 DNA reads TGTGCCACCAGCATAATGTCAAGGTGTGGAAAGACCTATGGCTACACCTTC. Protein product: CATSIMSRCGKTYGYTF.

This clonotype was recorded at least ten times. The CDR3 is CASSARPYHGKTYGYTF. CDR3 sequence (DNA): TGTGCCAGCAGCGCTAGACCATACCATGGAAAGACCTATGGCTACACCTTC. The chain has TRBV7-9 and TRBJ1-2; D is unresolved. Between the trimmed V and J ends, which lost 5 bases and 4 bases, there was a span of 23 bases. CDR1 and CDR2 (germline): SEHNR, FQNEAQ (reference sequence). This CDR3 region has 17 residues.

This clonotype was observed at least ten times. V usage is TRBV3-1 and J usage is TRBJ2-5; unclear D gene. CDR1 LGHDT and CDR2 YNNKEL come from the germline V gene (reference sequence). The V gene lost 4 bases and the J gene lost 5 bases, with 23 bases spanning the gap. The CDR3 is 17 residues long. The CDR3 loop is CASSRNRPISFSETQYF. CDR3 coding DNA: TGTGCCAGCAGCCGGAACCGTCCCATTTCTTTCTCTGAGACCCAGTACTTC.

To note about this clonotype: A much larger clone sits a single nucleotide away, making a read error possible. The V and J genes are TRBV6-5 and TRBJ2-1, with unresolved D. The CDR3 is 17 residues long. CDR1 and CDR2 (germline): MNHEY, SVGAGI. Here the CDR3 reads CASISRFSRSSCNEQFF. CDR3 sequence (DNA): TGTGCCAGCATTTCTCGCTTTTCCCGTAGCTCCTGCAATGAGCAGTTCTTC.

This clonotype was picked up many times. V gene TRBV6-2 or TRBV6-3 combines with J gene TRBJ2-2; TRBD2 agrees at 10 bases. In germline, CDR1 is MNHEY, CDR2 SVGEGT. Trimming at V came to 6 bases and at J to 6 bases, leaving 10 bases not matched to a gene. The CDR3 contains 16 residues. The CDR3 loop reads CASRPRGLAKAGELFF. The CDR3 coding sequence is TGTGCCAGCAGACCCCGGGGACTAGCGAAGGCCGGGGAGCTGTTTTTT.

This clonotype showed up many times. The chain links TRBV9 to TRBJ1-2; D not certain. The V end was cut by 7 bases, the J end by 4 bases, with 23 bases between. This CDR3 has 16 residues. Germline assignment: CDR1 SGDLS and CDR2 YYNGEE. This CDR3 reads CASCGWYSRKTYGYTF. The DNA for the CDR3 is TGTGCCAGCTGTGGGTGGTACTCAAGAAAGACCTATGGCTACACCTTC.

Notes on this clonotype: A single base separates this from a much larger clone, so it may be a read error. The V call is TRBV10-2, the J call TRBJ1-2; 11 bases are shared with TRBD1. CDR1 and CDR2 (germline): WSHSY, SAAADI. Trimming at V came to 5 bases and at J to 8 bases, leaving 10 bases not matched to a gene. The CDR3 is 15 amino acids. The CDR3 bases are TGCGCCAGCAGTAACGCCGGGACAGGGGGACAAGGCTACACCTTC. Translated, it gives CASSNAGTGGQGYTF.

This clonotype has a count of ten or more. The chain uses TRBV30 and TRBJ1-6; D is ambiguous. The CDR3 contains 16 residues. V was clipped by 3 bases and J by 1 base, with 13 bases between them. Germline CDR1 and CDR2: GTSNPN and SVGIG (reference sequence). CDR3 loop: CAWRPTTMSYNSPLHF. The CDR3 DNA follows: TGTGCCTGGAGGCCAACCACCATGTCCTATAATTCACCCCTCCACTTT.

This clonotype was recorded many times. The chain recombines TRBV7-8 with TRBJ1-2; D call uncertain. Trimming took 5 bases from V and 4 from J, leaving 23 bases between them. Germline V lookup: CDR1 SGHVS, CDR2 FQNEAQ. The CDR3 is 17 residues long. CDR3 in amino acids: CASSRIGFTRKTYGYTF. The CDR3, as DNA: TGTGCCAGCAGCCGTATTGGGTTTACCCGAAAGACCTATGGCTACACCTTC.